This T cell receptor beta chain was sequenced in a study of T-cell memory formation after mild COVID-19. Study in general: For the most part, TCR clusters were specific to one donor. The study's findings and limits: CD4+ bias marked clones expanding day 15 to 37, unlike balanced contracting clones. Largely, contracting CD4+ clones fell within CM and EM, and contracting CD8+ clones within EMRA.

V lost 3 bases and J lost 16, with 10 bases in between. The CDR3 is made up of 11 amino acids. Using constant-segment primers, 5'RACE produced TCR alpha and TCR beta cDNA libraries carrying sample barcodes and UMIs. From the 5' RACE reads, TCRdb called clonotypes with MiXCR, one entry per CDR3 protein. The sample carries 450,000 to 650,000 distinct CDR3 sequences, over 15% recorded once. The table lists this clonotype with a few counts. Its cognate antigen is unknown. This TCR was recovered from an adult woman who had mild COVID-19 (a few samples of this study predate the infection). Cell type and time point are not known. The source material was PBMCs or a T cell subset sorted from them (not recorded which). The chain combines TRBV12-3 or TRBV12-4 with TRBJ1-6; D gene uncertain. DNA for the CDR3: TGTGCCAGCAGTTTTCGGACCCTGCTCCACTTT. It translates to CASSFRTLLHF.